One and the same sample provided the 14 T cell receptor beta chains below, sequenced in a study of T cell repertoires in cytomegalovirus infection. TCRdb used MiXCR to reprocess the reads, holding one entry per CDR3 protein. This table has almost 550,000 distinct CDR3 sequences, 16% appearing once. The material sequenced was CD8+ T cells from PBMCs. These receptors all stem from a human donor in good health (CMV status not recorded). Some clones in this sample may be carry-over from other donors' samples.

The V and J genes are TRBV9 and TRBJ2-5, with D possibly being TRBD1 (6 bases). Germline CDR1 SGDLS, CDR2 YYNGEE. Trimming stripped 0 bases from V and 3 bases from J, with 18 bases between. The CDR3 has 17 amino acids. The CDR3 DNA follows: TGTGCCAGCAGCGTAGAGGAACAGGGCTTCGCAGAAGAGACCCAGTACTTC. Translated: CASSVEEQGFAEETQYF.

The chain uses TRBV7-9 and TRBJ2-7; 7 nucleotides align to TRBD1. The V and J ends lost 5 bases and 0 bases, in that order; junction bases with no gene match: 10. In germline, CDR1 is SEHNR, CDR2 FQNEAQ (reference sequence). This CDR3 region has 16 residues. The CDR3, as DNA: TGTGCCAGCAGCCGAGCGGACAGGCTTAGCTCCTACGAGCAGTACTTC. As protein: CASSRADRLSSYEQYF.

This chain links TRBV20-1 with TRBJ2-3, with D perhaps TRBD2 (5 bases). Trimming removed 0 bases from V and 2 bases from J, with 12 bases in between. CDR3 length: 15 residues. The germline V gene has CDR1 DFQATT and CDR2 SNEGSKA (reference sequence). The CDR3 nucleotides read TGCAGTGCTAGAGAAGGACTTCGGTCCACAGATACGCAGTATTTT. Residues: CSAREGLRSTDTQYF.

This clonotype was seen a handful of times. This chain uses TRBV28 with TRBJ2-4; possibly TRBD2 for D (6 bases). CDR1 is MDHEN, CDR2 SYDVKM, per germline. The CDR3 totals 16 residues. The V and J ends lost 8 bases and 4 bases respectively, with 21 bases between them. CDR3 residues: CASSHRTGETKNIQYF. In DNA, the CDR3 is TGTGCCAGCTCGCACCGAACGGGGGAGACAAAAAACATTCAGTACTTC.

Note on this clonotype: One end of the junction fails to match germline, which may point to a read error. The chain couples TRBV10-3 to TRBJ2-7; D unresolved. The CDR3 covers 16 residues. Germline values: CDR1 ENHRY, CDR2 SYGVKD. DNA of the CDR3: TGTGCCATCAGCCCTACCCGACCATCTCTCTCCTACGCGCAGTACTTC. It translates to CAISPTRPSLSYAQYF.

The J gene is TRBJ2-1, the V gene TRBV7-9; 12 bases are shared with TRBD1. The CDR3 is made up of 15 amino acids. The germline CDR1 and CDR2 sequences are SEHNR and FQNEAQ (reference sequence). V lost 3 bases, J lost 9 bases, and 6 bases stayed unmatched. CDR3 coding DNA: TGTGCCAGCAGCTTCCGGGACAGGGGGCGAGGTGAGCAGTTCTTC. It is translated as CASSFRDRGRGEQFF.

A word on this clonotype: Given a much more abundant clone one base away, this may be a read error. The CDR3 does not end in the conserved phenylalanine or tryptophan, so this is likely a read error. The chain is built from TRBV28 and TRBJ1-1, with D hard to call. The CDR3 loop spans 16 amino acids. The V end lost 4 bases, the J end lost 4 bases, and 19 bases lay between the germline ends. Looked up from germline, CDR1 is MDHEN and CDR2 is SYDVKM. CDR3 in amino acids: CASSSLGSTVGTEAFL. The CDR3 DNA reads TGTGCCAGCAGTTCTCTCGGGTCTACCGTAGGCACTGAAGCTTTCCTT.

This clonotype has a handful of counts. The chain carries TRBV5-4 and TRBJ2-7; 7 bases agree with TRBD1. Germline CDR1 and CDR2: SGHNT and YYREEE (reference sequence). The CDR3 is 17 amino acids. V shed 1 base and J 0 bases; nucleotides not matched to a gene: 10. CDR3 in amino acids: CASSLPMRGPSSYEQYF. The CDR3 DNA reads TGTGCCAGCAGCTTGCCGATGAGGGGGCCTAGCTCCTACGAGCAGTACTTC.

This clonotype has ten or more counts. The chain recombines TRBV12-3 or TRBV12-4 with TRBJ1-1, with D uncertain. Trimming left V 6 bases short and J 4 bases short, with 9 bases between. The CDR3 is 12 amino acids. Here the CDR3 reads CASRSPFTEAFF. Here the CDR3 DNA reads TGTGCCAGCAGGAGTCCTTTCACTGAAGCTTTCTTT.

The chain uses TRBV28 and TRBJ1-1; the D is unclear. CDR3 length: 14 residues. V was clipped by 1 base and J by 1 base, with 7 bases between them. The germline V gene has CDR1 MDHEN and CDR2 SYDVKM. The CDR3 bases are TGTGCCAGCAGTTTATTCGACGGGAACACTGAAGCTTTCTTT. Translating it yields CASSLFDGNTEAFF. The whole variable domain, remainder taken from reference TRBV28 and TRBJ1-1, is DVKVTQSSRYLVKRTGEKVFLECVQDMDHENMFWYRQDPGLGLRLIYFSYDVKMKEKGDIPEGYSVSREKKERFSLILESASTNQTSMYLCASSLFDGNTEAFFGQGTRLTVV.

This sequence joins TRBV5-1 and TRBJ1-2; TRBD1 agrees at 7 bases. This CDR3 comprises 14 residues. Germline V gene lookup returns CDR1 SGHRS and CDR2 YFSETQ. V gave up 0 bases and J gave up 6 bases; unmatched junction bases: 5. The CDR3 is CASSLGQGFDGYTF. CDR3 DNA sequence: TGCGCCAGCAGCTTGGGACAGGGTTTCGATGGCTACACCTTC.

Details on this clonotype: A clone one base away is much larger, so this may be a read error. The CDR3 region has the DNA TGTGCCATCAGCTTTACGGGGGCTGGCACAGATACGCAGTATTTT. This encodes CAISFTGAGTDTQYF. V gene TRBV11-3 combines with J gene TRBJ2-3; D is perhaps TRBD1 or TRBD2 (6 bases each). The length of the CDR3 is 15 residues. Germline loops: CDR1 SGHNT, CDR2 YENEEA. The full variable domain, with the rest looked up from reference TRBV11-3 and TRBJ2-3, is EAGVVQSPRYKIIEKKQPVAFWCNPISGHNTLYWYLQNLGQGPELLIRYENEEAVDDSQLPKDRFSAERLKGVDSTLKIQPAELGDSAVYLCAISFTGAGTDTQYFGPGTRLTVL.

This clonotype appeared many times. The CDR3 sequence: CASSLTGTGEYF. The CDR3 DNA sequence: TGTGCCAGCAGCTTAACCGGGACAGGGGAGTATTTT. V is TRBV7-8 and J is TRBJ2-3; 10 nucleotides align to TRBD1. The CDR3 runs to 12 residues. Germline lookup yields CDR1 SGHVS and CDR2 FQNEAQ. V gave up 2 bases and J gave up 13 bases; unmatched junction bases: 3.

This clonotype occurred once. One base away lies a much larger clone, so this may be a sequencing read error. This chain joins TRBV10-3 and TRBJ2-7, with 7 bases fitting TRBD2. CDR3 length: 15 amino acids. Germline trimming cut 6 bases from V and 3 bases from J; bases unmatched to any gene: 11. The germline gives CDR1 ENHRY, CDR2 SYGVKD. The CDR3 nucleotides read TGTGCCATCAGCTCCGGGGCGGGAGCGGACTACGAGCAGTACTTC. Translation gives CAISSGAGADYEQYF.